The next 30 T cell receptor beta chains were all read from a single sample in a study of CD8 T cells in ankylosing spondylitis. TCRdb passed the 5' RACE reads through MiXCR, listing each CDR3 protein once. The table shows some 37,000 distinct CDR3 sequences, with 16% occurring only once. Specimen: blood. These receptors all stem from a male donor with ankylosing spondylitis or in good health (not recorded which).

This clonotype was observed a handful of times. This chain joins TRBV29-1 and TRBJ2-5; the match to TRBD2 covers 9 bases. V dropped 4 bases and J dropped 5; count of bases not matched to a gene: 8. The CDR3 runs to 14 residues. Germline V lookup: CDR1 SQVTM, CDR2 ANQGSEA. CDR3 nucleotide sequence: TGCAGCGTTGCCCAGGGGACTAGCTGGGAGACCCAGTACTTC. Its protein is CSVAQGTSWETQYF.

This clonotype occurred a few times. V usage is TRBV5-1 and J usage is TRBJ2-3; D perhaps matches TRBD2 (5 bases). V lost 4 bases, J lost 3 bases, and 12 bases lay in between. The CDR3 runs 14 residues. Germline V lookup: CDR1 SGHRS, CDR2 YFSETQ. The CDR3 DNA follows: TGCGCCAGCAGCCCGAGGGCGGCGACAGATACGCAGTATTTT. Translation gives CASSPRAATDTQYF.

In its sample, this clonotype was seen a few times. The chain combines TRBV10-3 with TRBJ2-2; D unclear. V lost 4 bases and J lost 0, with 6 bases in between. CDR1 ENHRY and CDR2 SYGVKD come from the germline V gene. The CDR3 length is 14 residues. The CDR3 spells CAISGGTNTGELFF. The CDR3 nucleotides read TGTGCCATCAGTGGTGGGACGAACACCGGGGAGCTGTTTTTT.

This clonotype showed up just a few times. This chain joins TRBV5-1 and TRBJ2-1; 7 nucleotides line up with TRBD2. CDR3 length: 16 residues. The ends lost 6 bases at V and 7 bases at J; junction bases unmatched: 16. Germline CDR1 SGHRS, CDR2 YFSETQ. Written as DNA, the CDR3 is TGCGCCAGCACTCGGGGTAGCGGGCGGCTAGGGAATGAGCAGTTCTTC. It translates to CASTRGSGRLGNEQFF.

The rearrangement joins TRBV7-2 to TRBJ1-5, with D possibly TRBD1 on 6 matching bases. The CDR3 length is 14 residues. The germline CDR1 and CDR2 sequences are SGHTA and FQGNSA. Trimming cost V 4 bases and J 7 bases, with 14 bases left between them. CDR3 protein: CASSSSGAGQPQHF. The DNA for the CDR3 is TGTGCCAGCAGCTCATCAGGGGCGGGGCAGCCCCAGCATTTT. Combining the CDR3 with reference TRBV7-2 and TRBJ1-5 gives the whole variable domain GAGVSQSPSNKVTEKGKDVELRCDPISGHTALYWYRQSLGQGLEFLIYFQGNSAPDKSGLPSDRFSAERTGGSVSTLTIQRTQQEDSAVYLCASSSSGAGQPQHFGDGTRLSIL.

The chain has TRBV6-6 and TRBJ2-4, with 10 bases matching TRBD1. CDR3 length: 14 amino acids. Losses at the gene ends were 7 bases for V and 7 bases for J; bases not matched to a gene: 7. The germline gives CDR1 MNHNY, CDR2 SVGAGI (reference sequence). The chain's CDR3 is CASILTGGTNIQYF. In DNA, the CDR3 is TGTGCCAGCATCCTGACAGGGGGCACGAACATTCAGTACTTC.

The chain joins TRBV4-2 to TRBJ1-4; no firm D call. Germline CDR1 and CDR2: LGHNA and YNFKEQ. This CDR3 comprises 12 residues. The V gene lost 0 bases and the J gene lost 7 bases, with 3 bases spanning the gap. Written as DNA, the CDR3 is TGTGCCAGCAGCCAAGAAGGTGAAAAACTGTTTTTT. Its translation is CASSQEGEKLFF.

The chain is built from TRBV6-6 and TRBJ2-1, with 10 bases identical to TRBD2. CDR1 MNHNY and CDR2 SVGAGI come from the germline V gene (reference sequence). The CDR3 has 14 residues. Trimming at V came to 6 bases and at J to 7 bases, leaving 6 bases not matched to a gene. In nucleotides, the CDR3 is TGTGCCAGCAGACACGAGCGGGAGGGTAATGAGCAGTTCTTC. It encodes CASRHEREGNEQFF.

This clonotype was detected a few times. V usage is TRBV28 and J usage is TRBJ1-6, with 9 bases lining up with TRBD1. The CDR3 is made up of 15 amino acids. V lost 3 bases, J lost 9 bases, and 6 bases stayed unmatched. Looked up from germline, CDR1 is MDHEN and CDR2 is SYDVKM. The DNA for the CDR3 is TGTGCCAGCAGTTTTAGGGGACAGGGTAGTTCACCCCTCCACTTT. Translation gives CASSFRGQGSSPLHF.

The V and J genes are TRBV20-1 and TRBJ2-1; TRBD2 aligns across 10 bases. CDR3 length: 15 amino acids. Losses at the gene ends were 3 bases for V and 0 bases for J; bases not matched to a gene: 2. CDR1 and CDR2 (germline): DFQATT, SNEGSKA (reference sequence). CDR3 sequence reads: CSASLAGDSYNEQFF. Written as DNA, the CDR3 is TGCAGTGCTAGTCTAGCGGGGGACTCCTACAATGAGCAGTTCTTC.

The chain's CDR3 is CATSRVLPNTGELFF. CDR3 sequence (DNA): TGTGCCACCAGCAGAGTACTTCCGAACACCGGGGAGCTGTTTTTT. V gene TRBV15 combines with J gene TRBJ2-2; the D is unclear. Trimming pared 1 base from V and 0 bases from J, leaving 6 bases between. CDR1 and CDR2 from the germline V gene are LNHNV and YYDKDF (reference sequence). This CDR3 contains 15 residues.

This sequence joins TRBV9 and TRBJ2-1, with TRBD2 matching 9 bases. The CDR3 is made up of 15 amino acids. The V gene end was trimmed by 0 bases and the J gene end by 12 bases; junction bases not matched to a gene: 10. Germline CDR1 reads SGDLS; CDR2 reads YYNGEE. CDR3 DNA sequence: TGTGCCAGCAGCGTAGAGGCGGGAGGGCCCCGGGGGCAGTTCTTC. This sequence encodes CASSVEAGGPRGQFF.

This clonotype came up a few times. The rearrangement joins TRBV20-1 to TRBJ1-1; D is ambiguous. Germline V CDR1 and CDR2: DFQATT, SNEGSKA (reference sequence). The CDR3 has 12 amino acids. V lost 0 bases, J lost 3 bases, and 5 bases lay in between. The CDR3 sequence is CSARDPDTEAFF. CDR3 DNA sequence: TGCAGTGCTAGAGATCCGGACACTGAAGCTTTCTTT.

The chain recombines TRBV28 with TRBJ2-1; tentatively, D is TRBD2 (6 bases). The CDR3 contains 15 residues. In germline, CDR1 is MDHEN, CDR2 SYDVKM. V lost 2 bases and J lost 0, with 8 bases in between. CDR3 sequence: CASSLLANSYNEQFF. CDR3 bases: TGTGCCAGCAGTTTACTAGCGAACTCCTACAATGAGCAGTTCTTC.

The V and J genes are TRBV29-1 and TRBJ2-7; 9 bases align to TRBD2. CDR3 size: 12 residues. Germline V CDR1 and CDR2: SQVTM, ANQGSEA. The junction had 4 bases not matched to a gene; V was cut back by 4 bases and J by 6 bases. The CDR3 nucleotides are TGCAGCGTTGTAGCGGGAGTCTCCGAGCAGTACTTC. It codes for CSVVAGVSEQYF.

The genes are TRBV28 and TRBJ2-7, with TRBD1 matching over 7 bases. The CDR3 consists of 15 residues. Germline-derived CDR1 and CDR2 are MDHEN and SYDVKM. The J segment lost 5 bases and the V segment lost 7 bases, leaving 14 bases of the junction unmatched. CDR3 nucleotide sequence: TGTGCCAGCACCTCAAACAGGGGAAGGAGAAACGAGCAGTACGTC. Translation: CASTSNRGRRNEQYV.

This chain links TRBV7-9 with TRBJ2-2; D unclear. The CDR3 covers 15 residues. The germline V gene has CDR1 SEHNR and CDR2 FQNEAQ (reference sequence). The V end was cut by 3 bases, the J end by 4 bases, with 12 bases between. The CDR3 reads CASSFEPWGTGELFF. CDR3 sequence (DNA): TGTGCCAGCAGCTTTGAGCCTTGGGGCACCGGGGAGCTGTTTTTT.

This clonotype was observed a handful of times. The chain combines TRBV20-1 with TRBJ2-5; 7 bases agree with TRBD2. The V gene end was trimmed by 5 bases and the J gene end by 0 bases; junction bases not matched to a gene: 6. The V gene's germline CDR1 is DFQATT and CDR2 SNEGSKA (reference sequence). CDR3 length: 14 amino acids. The CDR3 nucleotides read TGCAGTGCTTCTAGCGGTGGGTACCAAGAGACCCAGTACTTC. Its translation is CSASSGGYQETQYF.

This clonotype was recorded at least ten times. The chain couples TRBV20-1 to TRBJ2-1; TRBD2 matches at 8 bases. Germline V gene sequence: CDR1 DFQATT, CDR2 SNEGSKA (reference sequence). This CDR3 is 12 amino acids long. After removal of 5 bases from V and 7 bases from J, the junction contained 4 bases not matched to a gene. CDR3 amino acids: CSAQGLANEQFF. The CDR3 DNA sequence: TGCAGTGCTCAAGGACTAGCTAATGAGCAGTTCTTC.

This chain joins TRBV5-1 and TRBJ2-5, with D uncertain. Deletions cut 4 bases from V and 2 bases from J, with 15 bases between. Looked up from germline, CDR1 is SGHRS and CDR2 is YFSETQ. This CDR3 comprises 15 residues. The CDR3 DNA is TGCGCCAGCAGCCCAGGACGGCACACACAAGAGACCCAGTACTTC. Its protein product is CASSPGRHTQETQYF. The full variable domain, rest sourced from reference TRBV5-1 and TRBJ2-5, is KAGVTQTPRYLIKTRGQQVTLSCSPISGHRSVSWYQQTPGQGLQFLFEYFSETQRNKGNFPGRFSGRQFSNSRSEMNVSTLELGDSALYLCASSPGRHTQETQYFGPGTRLLVL.

The chain has TRBV6-6 and TRBJ2-5, with no clear D. There are 13 residues in the CDR3. Per germline, CDR1 MNHNY and CDR2 SVGAGI (reference sequence). Deletions cut 3 bases from V and 5 bases from J, with 10 bases between. The CDR3, as DNA: TGTGCCAGCAGTTATGGGCAGAGGGAGACCCAGTACTTC. Amino acid sequence: CASSYGQRETQYF.

J is TRBJ2-7 and V is TRBV6-1, with TRBD2 matching 12 bases. Germline CDR1 and CDR2: MNHNS and SASEGT. With V trimmed by 5 bases and J by 6 bases, 8 bases remained unmatched. The CDR3 covers 15 residues. DNA of the CDR3: TGTGCCAGCAGTTCGCTAGCGGGAGGGCCTGGCGAGCAGTACTTC. As protein: CASSSLAGGPGEQYF.

This clonotype came up a few times. The gene calls are TRBV11-2 and TRBJ2-4; TRBD2 matches at 7 bases. CDR1 SGHAT and CDR2 FQNNGV come from the germline V gene. This CDR3 has 18 amino acids. V lost 3 bases, J lost 2 bases, and 13 bases stayed unmatched. The CDR3 protein is CASSFFPPAGRPKNIQYF. CDR3 in DNA: TGTGCCAGCAGCTTTTTTCCCCCAGCGGGACGGCCCAAAAACATTCAGTACTTC.

As for this clonotype: The conserved final phenylalanine or tryptophan is absent from the CDR3, which likely points to a read error. The chain has TRBV29-1 and TRBJ2-2; unclear D gene. CDR3 length: 14 amino acids. V lost 4 bases to trimming and J lost 0 bases, with 9 bases between them. CDR1 is SQVTM, CDR2 ANQGSEA, per germline. CDR3 sequence reads: CSVGGLTNTGELFI. CDR3 nucleotides: TGCAGCGTTGGAGGCCTCACGAACACCGGGGAGCTGTTTATT.

Here the CDR3 DNA reads TGCGCCAGCAGCCCCGGGACAGGGAATGAAAAACTGTTTTTT. Its translation: CASSPGTGNEKLFF. This sequence joins TRBV5-1 and TRBJ1-4; 9 nucleotides match TRBD1. Losses at the gene ends were 4 bases for V and 5 bases for J; bases not matched to a gene: 3. CDR1 is SGHRS and CDR2 is YFSETQ in the germline V gene. The CDR3 length is 14 residues.

This clonotype was observed a few times. This chain joins TRBV5-1 and TRBJ2-1, with 7 positions matching TRBD1. Trimming removed 3 bases from V and 5 bases from J; junction bases left unmatched: 8. The CDR3 spans 15 residues. CDR1 and CDR2 from the germline V gene are SGHRS and YFSETQ. CDR3 protein: CASSSRTGWHNEQFF. CDR3 nucleotide sequence: TGCGCCAGCAGCTCGCGGACAGGTTGGCACAATGAGCAGTTCTTC.

V is TRBV29-1 and J is TRBJ2-5; 7 nucleotides agree with TRBD1. The CDR3 is made up of 13 amino acids. CDR1 and CDR2 (germline): SQVTM, ANQGSEA. V shed 7 bases, J shed 3 bases, and the junction held 8 bases outside the gene matches. The CDR3 nucleotides are TGCAGCGCCACAACCGACAGGGAAGAGACCCAGTACTTC. Translated: CSATTDREETQYF.

This sequence joins TRBV9 and TRBJ2-3, with 15 bases matching TRBD2. J was trimmed by 2 bases and V by 4 bases; bases with no gene match: 8. The CDR3 length is 18 residues. Germline CDR1 reads SGDLS; CDR2 reads YYNGEE. The CDR3 DNA reads as TGTGCCAGCAGCCCCCGGACTAGCGGGGGGGTCGACACAGATACGCAGTATTTT. Its protein product is CASSPRTSGGVDTDTQYF.

This chain uses TRBV7-2 with TRBJ2-1; 8 bases fit TRBD2. Germline CDR1 is SGHTA and CDR2 is FQGNSA. This CDR3 has 14 residues. After removal of 8 bases from V and 4 bases from J, the junction contained 7 bases not matched to a gene. The CDR3 DNA reads as TGTGCCAGCCTACCGGGACTAGAGTACAATGAGCAGTTCTTC. It is translated as CASLPGLEYNEQFF. The full variable domain, completed using reference TRBV7-2 and TRBJ2-1, is GAGVSQSPSNKVTEKGKDVELRCDPISGHTALYWYRQSLGQGLEFLIYFQGNSAPDKSGLPSDRFSAERTGGSVSTLTIQRTQQEDSAVYLCASLPGLEYNEQFFGPGTRLTVL.

This clonotype was seen only a few times. The chain couples TRBV6-2 or TRBV6-3 to TRBJ2-3, with TRBD2 matching over 9 bases. The germline gives CDR1 MNHEY, CDR2 SVGEGT. V gave up 8 bases and J gave up 2 bases; unmatched junction bases: 5. The length of the CDR3 is 14 residues. In nucleotides, the CDR3 is TGTGCCAGCCGACTAGCGGCCAACACAGATACGCAGTATTTT. Translation: CASRLAANTDTQYF.